The clone carrying this T cell receptor beta chain came up a few times. Its antigen is unknown. This sample is part of a study of beta chain features in type 1 diabetes. Notes on the study in general: Researchers report that Type 1 diabetes patients had moderately but significantly shorter TCRB CDR3s across all four CD4+ subsets.

The sequenced template was cDNA made from the entire isolated RNA. The table came from immunoSEQ multiplex PCR; TCRdb's copy has only in-frame clones and leaves some out. The profile shows about 650,000 clones, 12% of them singletons. The CDR3 length is 17 residues. V gave up 3 bases and J gave up 8 bases, with 23 bases separating them. Looked up from germline, CDR1 is SGHTA and CDR2 is FQGNSA. The TCR sequence derives from a man aged 30 to 45 with type 1 diabetes. The rearrangement joins TRBV7-2 to TRBJ2-1; D perhaps matches TRBD1 (5 bases). Sequencing used naive CD4+ T cells from blood. The CDR3 loop reads CASSFLSTGKKVDEQFF. For the CDR3, the DNA is TGTGCCAGCAGCTTTTTGTCAACAGGTAAAAAGGTCGATGAGCAGTTCTTC.